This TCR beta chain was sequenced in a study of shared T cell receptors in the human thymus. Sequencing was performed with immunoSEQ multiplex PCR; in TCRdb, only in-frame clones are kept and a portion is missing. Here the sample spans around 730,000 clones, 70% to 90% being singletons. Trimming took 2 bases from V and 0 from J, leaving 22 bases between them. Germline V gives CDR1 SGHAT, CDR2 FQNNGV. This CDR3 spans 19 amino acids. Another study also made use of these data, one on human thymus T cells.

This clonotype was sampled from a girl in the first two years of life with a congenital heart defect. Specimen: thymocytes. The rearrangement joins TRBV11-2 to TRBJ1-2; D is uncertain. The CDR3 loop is CASSLHSESSPLSNYGYTF. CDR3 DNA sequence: TGTGCCAGCAGCTTACACAGTGAGAGCTCACCCCTTTCTAACTATGGCTACACCTTC. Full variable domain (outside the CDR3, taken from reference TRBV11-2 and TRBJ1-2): EAGVAQSPRYKIIEKRQSVAFWCNPISGHATLYWYQQILGQGPKLLIQFQNNGVVDDSQLPKDRFSAERLKGVDSTLKIQPAKLEDSAVYLCASSLHSESSPLSNYGYTFGSGTRLTVV.